The source of this TCR beta chain is a study of neoadjuvant anti-PD-1 for oral cavity cancer. Overall study results and limits: Treg/Th17 ratio rose with pretreatment blood and fell with post-treatment tumor TCRbeta clonality.

This clone was picked up a small number of times. Its antigen is undetermined. The protocol was immunoSEQ multiplex PCR, while the TCRdb copy is restricted to in-frame clones and leaves out a portion. The table shows under 15,000 clones, with about 60% occurring only once. This CDR3 contains 15 residues. The germline CDR1 and CDR2 sequences are KGHSH and LQKENI. V lost 4 bases and J lost 9; bases outside the gene matches: 7. This receptor was taken from a person between 35 and 79 years old with oral cavity squamous cell carcinoma. The chain is built from TRBV18 and TRBJ1-6, with 9 bases matching TRBD1. Sample: PBMCs, taken before nivolumab (anti-PD-1) treatment. The CDR3 DNA follows: TGTGCCAGCTCACGCACGGGGGACAGGGCTTCACCCCTCCACTTT. Encoded protein: CASSRTGDRASPLHF. Drawing the rest from reference TRBV18 and TRBJ1-6, the complete variable domain is NAGVMQNPRHLVRRRGQEARLRCSPMKGHSHVYWYRQLPEEGLKFMVYLQKENIIDESGMPKERFSAEFPKEGPSILRIQQVVRGDSAAYFCASSRTGDRASPLHFGNGTRLTVT.